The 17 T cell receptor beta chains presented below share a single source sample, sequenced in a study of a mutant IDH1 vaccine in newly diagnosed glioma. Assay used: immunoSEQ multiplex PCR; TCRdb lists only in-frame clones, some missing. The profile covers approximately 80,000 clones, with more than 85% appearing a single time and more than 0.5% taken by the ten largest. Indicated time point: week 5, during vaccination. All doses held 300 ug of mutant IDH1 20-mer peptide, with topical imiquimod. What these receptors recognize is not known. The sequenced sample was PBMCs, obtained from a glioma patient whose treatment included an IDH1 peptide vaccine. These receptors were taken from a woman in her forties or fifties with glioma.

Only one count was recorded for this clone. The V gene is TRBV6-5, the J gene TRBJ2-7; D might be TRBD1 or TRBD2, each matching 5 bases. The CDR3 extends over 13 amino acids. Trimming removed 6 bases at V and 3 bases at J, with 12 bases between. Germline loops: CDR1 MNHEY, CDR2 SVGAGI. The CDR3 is CASSFGGGYEQYF. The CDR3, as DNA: TGTGCCAGCAGCTTTGGGGGTGGCTACGAGCAGTACTTC.

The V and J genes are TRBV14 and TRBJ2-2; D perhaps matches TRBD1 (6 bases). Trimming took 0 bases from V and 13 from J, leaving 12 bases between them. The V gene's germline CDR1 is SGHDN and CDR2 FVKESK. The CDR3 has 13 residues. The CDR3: CASSQDLGRGLFF. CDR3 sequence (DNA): TGTGCCAGCAGCCAAGACTTGGGCAGGGGGCTGTTTTTT.

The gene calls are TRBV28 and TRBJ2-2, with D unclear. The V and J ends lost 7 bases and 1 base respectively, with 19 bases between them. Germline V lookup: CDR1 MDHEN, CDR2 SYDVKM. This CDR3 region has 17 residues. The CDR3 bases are TGTGCCAGCATCAGTTCCGAGTCCATCGTGAACACCGGGGAGCTGTTTTTT. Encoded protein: CASISSESIVNTGELFF.

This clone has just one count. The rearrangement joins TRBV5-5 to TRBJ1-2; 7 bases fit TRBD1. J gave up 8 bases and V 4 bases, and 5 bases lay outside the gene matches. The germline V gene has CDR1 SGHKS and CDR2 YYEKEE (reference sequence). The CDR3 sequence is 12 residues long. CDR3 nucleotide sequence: TGTGCCAGCAGCATAACAGGGGACGGCTACACCTTC. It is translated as CASSITGDGYTF. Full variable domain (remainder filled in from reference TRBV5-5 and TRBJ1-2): DAGVTQSPTHLIKTRGQQVTLRCSPISGHKSVSWYQQVLGQGPQFIFQYYEKEERGRGNFPDRFSARQFPNYSSELNVNALLLGDSALYLCASSITGDGYTFGSGTRLTVV.

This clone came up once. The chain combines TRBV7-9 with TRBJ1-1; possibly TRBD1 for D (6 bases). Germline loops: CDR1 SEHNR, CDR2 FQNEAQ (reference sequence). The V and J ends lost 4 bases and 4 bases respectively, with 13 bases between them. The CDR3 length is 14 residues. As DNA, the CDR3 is TGTGCCAGCAGCTCACAGGGTGACAGCACTGAAGCTTTCTTT. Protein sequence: CASSSQGDSTEAFF.

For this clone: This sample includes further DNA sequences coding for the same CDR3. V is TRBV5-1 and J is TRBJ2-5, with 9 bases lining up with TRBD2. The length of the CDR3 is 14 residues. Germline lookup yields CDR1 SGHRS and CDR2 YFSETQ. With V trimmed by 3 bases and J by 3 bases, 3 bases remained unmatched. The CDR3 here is CASSSGLAEETQYF. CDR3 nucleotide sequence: TGCGCCAGCAGCTCGGGACTAGCAGAAGAGACCCAGTACTTC.

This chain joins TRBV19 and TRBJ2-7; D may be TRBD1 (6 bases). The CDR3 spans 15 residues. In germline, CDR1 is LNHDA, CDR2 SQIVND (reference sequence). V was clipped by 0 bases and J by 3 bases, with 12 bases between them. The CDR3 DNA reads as TGTGCCAGTAGTATAGACGGACAGCTACTCTACGAGCAGTACTTC. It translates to CASSIDGQLLYEQYF.

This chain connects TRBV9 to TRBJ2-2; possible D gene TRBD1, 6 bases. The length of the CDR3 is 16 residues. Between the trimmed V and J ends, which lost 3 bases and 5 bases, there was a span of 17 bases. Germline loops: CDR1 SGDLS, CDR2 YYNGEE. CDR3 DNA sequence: TGTGCCAGCAGCGCCCCGGGACACCCGCGGACCGGGGAGCTGTTTTTT. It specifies CASSAPGHPRTGELFF.

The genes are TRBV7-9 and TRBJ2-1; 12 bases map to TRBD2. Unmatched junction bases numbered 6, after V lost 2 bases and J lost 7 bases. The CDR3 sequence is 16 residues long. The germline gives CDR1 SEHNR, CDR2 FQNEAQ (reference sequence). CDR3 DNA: TGTGCCAGCAGCTTAACTAGCGGGAGGCCTAAGAATGAGCAGTTCTTC. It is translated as CASSLTSGRPKNEQFF. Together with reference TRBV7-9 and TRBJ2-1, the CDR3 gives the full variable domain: DTGVSQNPRHKITKRGQNVTFRCDPISEHNRLYWYRQTLGQGPEFLTYFQNEAQLEKSRLLSDRFSAERPKGSFSTLEIQRTEQGDSAMYLCASSLTSGRPKNEQFFGPGTRLTVL.

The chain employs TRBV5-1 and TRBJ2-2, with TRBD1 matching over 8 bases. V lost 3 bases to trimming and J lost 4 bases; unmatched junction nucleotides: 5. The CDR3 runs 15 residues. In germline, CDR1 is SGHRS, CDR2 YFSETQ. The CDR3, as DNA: TGCGCCAGCAGCTCGCAGGGGGCAGGCACCGGGGAGCTGTTTTTT. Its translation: CASSSQGAGTGELFF.

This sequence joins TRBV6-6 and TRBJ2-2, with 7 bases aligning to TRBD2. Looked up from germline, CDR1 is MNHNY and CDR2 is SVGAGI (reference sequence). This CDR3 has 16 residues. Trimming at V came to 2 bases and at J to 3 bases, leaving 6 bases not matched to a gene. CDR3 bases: TGTGCCAGCAGTTACGTAGCTAGCGGAGACACCGGGGAGCTGTTTTTT. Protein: CASSYVASGDTGELFF.

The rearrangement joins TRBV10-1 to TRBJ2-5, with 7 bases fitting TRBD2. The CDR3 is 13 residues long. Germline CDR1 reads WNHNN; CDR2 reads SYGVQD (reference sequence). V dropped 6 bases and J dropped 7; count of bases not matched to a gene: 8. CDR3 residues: CASSASSGGTQYF. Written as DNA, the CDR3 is TGCGCCAGCAGCGCCTCTAGCGGAGGGACCCAGTACTTC.

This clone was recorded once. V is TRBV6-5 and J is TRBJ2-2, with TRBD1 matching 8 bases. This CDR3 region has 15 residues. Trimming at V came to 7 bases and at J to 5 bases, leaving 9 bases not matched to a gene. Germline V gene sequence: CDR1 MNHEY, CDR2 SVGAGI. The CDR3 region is CASTSWDRRTGELFF. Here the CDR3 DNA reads TGTGCCAGCACCAGCTGGGACAGGAGGACCGGGGAGCTGTTTTTT.

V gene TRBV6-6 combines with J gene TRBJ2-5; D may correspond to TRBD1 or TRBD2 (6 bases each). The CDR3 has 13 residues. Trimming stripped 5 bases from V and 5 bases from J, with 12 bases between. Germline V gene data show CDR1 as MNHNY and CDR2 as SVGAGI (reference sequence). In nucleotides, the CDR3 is TGTGCCAGCAGTGCCCGGGGGCGGGAGACCCAGTACTTC. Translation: CASSARGRETQYF.

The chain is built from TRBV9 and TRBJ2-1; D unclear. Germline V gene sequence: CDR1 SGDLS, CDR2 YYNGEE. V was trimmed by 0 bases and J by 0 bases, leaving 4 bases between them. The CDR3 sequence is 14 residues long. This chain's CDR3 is CASSVDSSYNEQFF. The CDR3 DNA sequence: TGTGCCAGCAGCGTAGACAGCTCCTACAATGAGCAGTTCTTC.

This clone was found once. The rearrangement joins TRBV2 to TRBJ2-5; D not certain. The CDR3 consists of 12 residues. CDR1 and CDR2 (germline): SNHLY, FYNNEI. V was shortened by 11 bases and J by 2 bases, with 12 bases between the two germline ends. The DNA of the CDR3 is TGTGCCGTACAGCGTTCACAAGAGACCCAGTACTTC. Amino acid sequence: CAVQRSQETQYF.

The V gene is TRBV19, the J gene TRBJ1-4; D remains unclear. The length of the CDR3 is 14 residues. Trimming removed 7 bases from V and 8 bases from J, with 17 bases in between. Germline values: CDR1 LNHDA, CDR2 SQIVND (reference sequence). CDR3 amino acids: CASTRLQTREKLFF. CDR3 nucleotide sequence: TGTGCCAGTACCCGGCTCCAGACCCGGGAAAAACTGTTTTTT.